The present TCR beta chain was sequenced within a study of T-cell memory formation after mild COVID-19. Germline loops: CDR1 SEHNR, CDR2 FQNEAQ (reference sequence). The CDR3 runs 17 residues. Trimming at V came to 4 bases and at J to 3 bases, leaving 9 bases not matched to a gene. MiXCR, run by TCRdb on the 5' RACE reads, gives a single entry per CDR3 protein. The table lists around 90,000 distinct CDR3 sequences, more than 10% of them singletons. The sequenced sample consisted of PBMCs or a T cell subset sorted from them (not recorded which). The chain has TRBV7-9 and TRBJ2-1, with TRBD2 matching over 10 bases. The clonotype originates from an adult woman who had mild COVID-19 (a few samples of this study predate the infection). Cell type and time point are not known. Here the CDR3 reads CASSSGLAETIYNEQFF. DNA for the CDR3: TGTGCCAGCAGCTCCGGACTAGCGGAAACTATCTACAATGAGCAGTTCTTC.